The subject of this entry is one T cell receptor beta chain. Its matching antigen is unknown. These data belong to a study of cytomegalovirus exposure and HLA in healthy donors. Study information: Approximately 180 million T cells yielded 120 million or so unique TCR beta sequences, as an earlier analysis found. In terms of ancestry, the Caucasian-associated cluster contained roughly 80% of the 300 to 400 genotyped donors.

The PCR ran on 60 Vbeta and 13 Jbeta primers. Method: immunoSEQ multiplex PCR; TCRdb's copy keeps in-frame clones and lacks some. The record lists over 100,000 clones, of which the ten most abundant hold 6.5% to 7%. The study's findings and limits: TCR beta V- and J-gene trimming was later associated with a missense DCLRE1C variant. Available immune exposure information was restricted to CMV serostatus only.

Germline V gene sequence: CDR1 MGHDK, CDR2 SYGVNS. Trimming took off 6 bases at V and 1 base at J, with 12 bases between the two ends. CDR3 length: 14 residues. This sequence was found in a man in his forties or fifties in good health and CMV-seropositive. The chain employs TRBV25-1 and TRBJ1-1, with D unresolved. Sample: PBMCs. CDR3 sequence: CASSSSDWNTEAFF. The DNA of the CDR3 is TGTGCCAGCAGCTCCTCGGACTGGAACACTGAAGCTTTCTTT. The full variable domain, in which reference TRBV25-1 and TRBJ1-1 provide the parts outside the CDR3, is EADIYQTPRYLVIGTGKKITLECSQTMGHDKMYWYQQDPGMELHLIHYSYGVNSTEKGDLSSESTVSRIRTEHFPLTLESARPSHTSQYLCASSSSDWNTEAFFGQGTRLTVV.